What follows are 18 T cell receptor beta chains derived from one specimen sequenced in a study of T cell repertoires in cytomegalovirus infection. TCRdb ran MiXCR on the reads and lists one entry per CDR3 protein. The repertoire has 830,000 or so distinct CDR3 sequences, 30% to 35% of them found once; the top ten carry around 12%. Their antigens remain unidentified. Material: cultured CD8+ T cells from PBMCs, obtained from culture after CMV antigen stimulation. Source of these receptors: a human donor in good health (CMV status not recorded). Some clones in this sample may be carry-over from other donors' samples.

The chain uses TRBV20-1 and TRBJ2-2; D unclear. CDR3 length: 14 residues. CDR1 is DFQATT, CDR2 SNEGSKA, per germline (reference sequence). V was cut by 6 bases and J by 1 base, with 12 bases left in between. The CDR3 nucleotides are TGCAGTGCCCGTCCAAGGAGGAACACCGGGGAGCTGTTTTTT. Translated: CSARPRRNTGELFF.

V and J are TRBV19 and TRBJ1-2; D not resolved. Per germline, CDR1 LNHDA and CDR2 SQIVND (reference sequence). This CDR3 comprises 13 residues. V lost 5 bases and J lost 1, with 8 bases in between. CDR3 amino acids: CASSASLNYGYTF. The CDR3 DNA reads as TGTGCCAGTAGTGCGAGCCTTAACTATGGCTACACCTTC.

This clonotype was observed a few times. This sequence joins TRBV10-3 and TRBJ1-2; D is unresolved. In germline, CDR1 is ENHRY, CDR2 SYGVKD. Trimming cost V 7 bases and J 8 bases, with 11 bases left between them. The CDR3 consists of 11 residues. CDR3 loop: CAIKTSSGYTF. CDR3 nucleotide sequence: TGTGCCATCAAAACCTCCTCGGGCTACACCTTC.

The gene calls are TRBV10-3 and TRBJ2-2; D call uncertain. V lost 2 bases and J lost 3, with 10 bases in between. The CDR3 consists of 15 residues. CDR1 and CDR2 from the germline V gene are ENHRY and SYGVKD. In nucleotides, the CDR3 is TGTGCCATCAGTGAGCAGGCCGACTACACCGGGGAGCTGTTTTTT. Its translation is CAISEQADYTGELFF.

This clonotype came up a few times. The chain recombines TRBV27 with TRBJ2-5; 11 bases align to TRBD2. J lost 5 bases, V lost 6 bases, and 14 bases had no gene match. There are 17 residues in the CDR3. Germline V gives CDR1 MNHEY, CDR2 SMNVEV (reference sequence). CDR3 sequence reads: CASRAAIAGGPWETQYF. The DNA of the CDR3 is TGTGCCAGCAGGGCCGCGATAGCGGGGGGGCCATGGGAGACCCAGTACTTC.

There are many counts of this clonotype. The chain uses TRBV12-3 or TRBV12-4 and TRBJ1-5, with D perhaps TRBD1 (6 bases). V lost 4 bases, J lost 8 bases, and 12 bases lay in between. The CDR3 runs 13 residues. In DNA, the CDR3 is TGTGCCAGCAGTTCGCAGGGGTGGGAGCCCCAGCATTTT. It encodes CASSSQGWEPQHF.

This clonotype was detected a few times. This chain uses TRBV6-5 with TRBJ2-7; D unresolved. The CDR3 runs 18 residues. The germline V gene encodes CDR1 MNHEY and CDR2 SVGAGI. V was trimmed by 2 bases and J by 3 bases, leaving 23 bases between them. The DNA of the CDR3 is TGTGCCAGCAGTTACGAAGGGTCAGGACCCGCAATCCTCTACGAGCAGTACGTC. Translating gives CASSYEGSGPAILYEQYV.

This clonotype was counted many times. The chain uses TRBV4-1 and TRBJ2-4; D is unclear. The CDR3 consists of 11 residues. The V gene's germline CDR1 is MGHRA and CDR2 YSYEKL. Trimming cost V 1 base and J 9 bases, with 4 bases left between them. In nucleotides, the CDR3 is TGCGCCAGCAGCCAAGCGACCATTCAGTACTTC. Translating gives CASSQATIQYF.

With regard to this clonotype: This may stem from a read error, because a much larger clone lies one nucleotide away. V gene TRBV7-8 combines with J gene TRBJ2-6, with a tentative D call TRBD1 (6 bases). There are 21 residues in the CDR3. Germline loops: CDR1 SGHVS, CDR2 FQNEAQ. The CDR3 sequence: CAISTQGKPQARDSGANVLTF. CDR3 nucleotide sequence: TGTGCCATCAGCACACAGGGAAAACCCCAGGCCCGCGACTCTGGGGCCAACGTCCTGACTTTC. The whole variable domain, remainder taken from reference TRBV7-8 and TRBJ2-6, is GAGVSQSPRYKVAKRGQDVALRCDPISGHVSLFWYQQALGQGPEFLTYFQNEAQLDKSGLPSDRFFAERPEGSVSTLKIQRTQQEDSAVYLCAISTQGKPQARDSGANVLTFGAGSRLTVL.

The chain employs TRBV20-1 and TRBJ1-1, with 10 bases identical to TRBD1. This CDR3 spans 13 amino acids. In germline, CDR1 is DFQATT, CDR2 SNEGSKA (reference sequence). The trim removed 8 bases at V and 0 bases at J, leaving 3 bases unmatched. This CDR3 reads CSWDRGVNTEAFF. The CDR3 DNA reads TGCAGTTGGGACAGGGGAGTGAACACTGAAGCTTTCTTT.

The gene calls are TRBV24-1 and TRBJ2-1; TRBD1 is a possible D gene (6 bases). Trimming took 4 bases from V and 3 from J, leaving 15 bases between them. Germline V lookup: CDR1 KGHDR, CDR2 SFDVKD. This CDR3 comprises 16 residues. The DNA of the CDR3 is TGTGCCACCAGTGAATCATCCAGGGGCGGCTACAATGAGCAGTTCTTC. It codes for CATSESSRGGYNEQFF.

The rearrangement links TRBV3-1 to TRBJ2-1; maybe TRBD1 (6 bases). The CDR3 consists of 13 residues. Germline loops: CDR1 LGHDT, CDR2 YNNKEL (reference sequence). V lost 2 bases to trimming and J lost 6 bases, with 8 bases between them. The CDR3 loop is CASSQYRVNEQFF. In nucleotides, the CDR3 is TGTGCCAGCAGCCAATACAGGGTCAATGAGCAGTTCTTC.

This clonotype appeared a few times. The rearrangement links TRBV6-1 to TRBJ1-5; D ambiguous. The CDR3 loop spans 14 amino acids. V lost 7 bases, J lost 2 bases, and 12 bases lay in between. Germline lookup yields CDR1 MNHNS and CDR2 SASEGT. As DNA, the CDR3 is TGTGCCAGCAAGGAAACCGGAGGCAATCAGCCCCAGCATTTT. Translating it yields CASKETGGNQPQHF.

This clonotype was seen ten or more times. The V call is TRBV12-3 or TRBV12-4, the J call TRBJ2-5; 9 positions match TRBD2. The ends lost 7 bases at V and 5 bases at J; junction bases unmatched: 11. The CDR3 sequence is 15 residues long. The CDR3 sequence: CASKWAGGPLETQYF. CDR3 nucleotide sequence: TGTGCCAGCAAATGGGCGGGGGGGCCATTGGAGACCCAGTACTTC.

This clonotype was recorded a few times. The gene calls are TRBV5-4 and TRBJ2-4; D is undetermined. The CDR3 is 13 amino acids. Trimming cost V 1 base and J 2 bases, with 4 bases left between them. Germline CDR1 SGHNT, CDR2 YYREEE (reference sequence). The CDR3 DNA follows: TGTGCCAGCAGCTTGACTCCCAAAAACATTCAGTACTTC. Protein product: CASSLTPKNIQYF.

This clonotype was seen a handful of times. The chain couples TRBV6-5 to TRBJ1-5; D is unresolved. Germline CDR1 MNHEY, CDR2 SVGAGI. The V and J ends lost 0 bases and 5 bases respectively, with 8 bases between them. The CDR3 contains 14 residues. CDR3 amino acids: CASSYSQGYQPQHF. The DNA of the CDR3 is TGTGCCAGCAGTTACTCTCAAGGGTATCAGCCCCAGCATTTT.

This chain links TRBV11-2 with TRBJ2-1, with TRBD2 matching 13 bases. CDR3 length equals 17 residues. Losses at the gene ends were 4 bases for V and 7 bases for J; bases not matched to a gene: 10. CDR1 is SGHAT, CDR2 FQNNGV, per germline. The CDR3 reads CASSSPLAGGPSNEQFF. Written as DNA, the CDR3 is TGTGCCAGCAGCTCGCCACTAGCGGGGGGGCCCTCAAATGAGCAGTTCTTC.

The chain has TRBV3-1 and TRBJ2-1; D unresolved. The CDR3 is made up of 15 amino acids. Germline V gene lookup returns CDR1 LGHDT and CDR2 YNNKEL (reference sequence). The V end lost 3 bases, the J end lost 3 bases, and 12 bases lay between the germline ends. In DNA, the CDR3 is TGTGCCAGCAGCCAGTACGCGTCGGACTACAATGAGCAGTTCTTC. Its translation is CASSQYASDYNEQFF.